The source of this T cell receptor (beta chain) is a study of lymphopenia after photon versus proton radiotherapy. About this clone: Its antigen is undetermined.

Only in-frame clones appear in the TCRdb table, and some are missing; sequencing was by immunoSEQ multiplex PCR. The sample lists about 26,000 clones, approximately 89% seen once, with roughly 5.2% in the top ten. The study's findings and limits: Oligoclonal CD8+ Temra expansion after nadir drove photon patients' diversity drop.

The germline V gene has CDR1 MNHEY and CDR2 SVGAGI. The CDR3 has 13 amino acids. Trimming pared 8 bases from V and 5 bases from J, leaving 15 bases between. This sequence was found in a man aged 25-45 years with gastric cancer. The V gene is TRBV6-5, the J gene TRBJ2-5; the D gene could be TRBD1 or TRBD2 (6 bases each). This material consisted of peripheral blood, taken from a patient treated with photon-based radiotherapy. The CDR3 loop reads CASGIGGMETQYF. The CDR3, as DNA: TGTGCCAGCGGAATCGGGGGCATGGAGACCCAGTACTTC.